The 14 T cell receptor beta chains reported below all come from one sample, sequenced in a study of T cell changes during pregnancy in multiple sclerosis. Generated by immunoSEQ multiplex PCR, the TCRdb table keeps only in-frame clones and is missing some. The repertoire holds roughly 72,000 clones, with 94% as singletons. The sample consisted of CD4+ T cells from peripheral blood mononuclear cells, taken after pregnancy. All receptors derive from a female donor with multiple sclerosis, enrolled in a pregnancy study.

The DNA for the CDR3 is TGCGCCAGCAGTCGAATTAGGCGGTTAAGCGAGCAGTACTTC. This encodes CASSRIRRLSEQYF. This chain uses TRBV23-1 with TRBJ2-7; D is unresolved. TRBV23-1 is an ORF for which the function is uncertain. V was shortened by 4 bases and J by 6 bases, with 16 bases between the two germline ends. The length of the CDR3 is 14 residues.

V gene TRBV2 combines with J gene TRBJ2-5, with 7 bases identical to TRBD2. This CDR3 spans 14 amino acids. Unmatched junction bases numbered 8, after V lost 10 bases and J lost 0 bases. Looked up from germline, CDR1 is SNHLY and CDR2 is FYNNEI. DNA of the CDR3: TGTGCCACCGGGGAGGGGCAGTACCAAGAGACCCAGTACTTC. This encodes CATGEGQYQETQYF. Full variable domain (missing parts from reference TRBV2 and TRBJ2-5): EPEVTQTPSHQVTQMGQEVILRCVPISNHLYFYWYRQILGQKVEFLVSFYNNEISEKSEIFDDQFSVERPDGSNFTLKIRSTKLEDSAMYFCATGEGQYQETQYFGPGTRLLVL.

The chain uses TRBV10-3 and TRBJ2-3, with D tentatively TRBD2 (6 bases). Germline values: CDR1 ENHRY, CDR2 SYGVKD. V was pared by 6 bases and J by 2 bases, with 15 bases between. The CDR3 runs 15 residues. The CDR3 region is CAIRWGEANTDTQYF. The CDR3, as DNA: TGTGCCATCAGGTGGGGGGAGGCCAACACAGATACGCAGTATTTT.

The chain uses TRBV18 and TRBJ2-1; 7 positions agree with TRBD1. The CDR3 length is 15 residues. After removal of 6 bases from V and 6 bases from J, the junction contained 11 bases not matched to a gene. Germline assignment: CDR1 KGHSH and CDR2 LQKENI. The chain's CDR3 is CASSSLGGAGNEQFF. The DNA for the CDR3 is TGTGCCAGCTCTTCCCTAGGGGGCGCAGGCAATGAGCAGTTCTTC.

The chain is built from TRBV14 and TRBJ1-5; the D gene is possibly TRBD1 (6 bases). With 4 bases removed from V and 8 bases from J, the gap between germline ends came to 30 bases. This CDR3 has 19 amino acids. Germline values: CDR1 SGHDN, CDR2 FVKESK. This chain's CDR3 is CASSPPFGRRVQGKKPQHF. The DNA for the CDR3 is TGTGCCAGCAGCCCGCCATTCGGCCGCCGCGTACAGGGAAAAAAGCCCCAGCATTTT.

The rearrangement links TRBV29-1 to TRBJ2-7; 8 nucleotides match TRBD1. V shed 6 bases and J 2 bases; nucleotides not matched to a gene: 3. This CDR3 spans 12 amino acids. The germline gives CDR1 SQVTM, CDR2 ANQGSEA. The CDR3 sequence: CSVGTGPYEQYF. The CDR3 DNA follows: TGCAGCGTCGGGACAGGTCCCTACGAGCAGTACTTC.

This chain uses TRBV7-9 with TRBJ1-3; no clear D. The V end was cut by 1 base, the J end by 9 bases, with 7 bases between. This CDR3 spans 12 amino acids. CDR1 and CDR2 from the germline V gene are SEHNR and FQNEAQ (reference sequence). The CDR3 DNA reads as TGTGCCAGCAGCTTAGAAGGCGGCACCATATATTTT. Amino acid sequence: CASSLEGGTIYF.

V and J are TRBV28 and TRBJ1-1; D might be TRBD1 (5 bases). The CDR3 has 13 residues. Trimming removed 6 bases at V and 4 bases at J, with 12 bases between. Germline lookup yields CDR1 MDHEN and CDR2 SYDVKM. The CDR3 DNA sequence: TGTGCCAGCAGCATAACAGGTTCCACTGAAGCTTTCTTT. Protein: CASSITGSTEAFF.

The V gene is TRBV2, the J gene TRBJ2-1, with 10 bases lining up with TRBD1. CDR3 length: 16 residues. Germline V gene sequence: CDR1 SNHLY, CDR2 FYNNEI. V was pared by 5 bases and J by 4 bases, with 8 bases of the junction left unmatched. CDR3 protein: CASSPRTGGIYNEQFF. In DNA form, the CDR3 reads TGTGCCAGCAGTCCAAGGACAGGGGGGATTTACAATGAGCAGTTCTTC.

The chain carries TRBV19 and TRBJ2-1, with D perhaps TRBD1 (6 bases). V was cut by 3 bases and J by 6 bases, with 12 bases left in between. The CDR3 runs to 14 residues. CDR1 and CDR2 from the germline V gene are LNHDA and SQIVND (reference sequence). DNA for the CDR3: TGTGCCAGTAGTATCACAGGGTGGAGCAATGAGCAGTTCTTC. The encoded protein is CASSITGWSNEQFF.

CDR3 region: CASSPRGVATEAFF. The CDR3 nucleotides are TGTGCCAGCAGCCCACGGGGGGTTGCTACTGAAGCTTTCTTT. The chain joins TRBV7-2 to TRBJ1-1, with D possibly TRBD1 on 5 matching bases. Germline V gene sequence: CDR1 SGHTA, CDR2 FQGNSA. V gave up 5 bases and J gave up 5 bases, with 15 bases separating them. The CDR3 runs 14 residues.

V gene TRBV7-2 combines with J gene TRBJ2-1, with TRBD2 matching 7 bases. This CDR3 region has 16 residues. V shed 5 bases, J shed 6 bases, and the junction held 13 bases outside the gene matches. Germline-derived CDR1 and CDR2 are SGHTA and FQGNSA. CDR3 nucleotides: TGTGCCAGCAGCAAGTCTCGCGGGAGAGGGTCCAATGAGCAGTTCTTC. Amino acid sequence: CASSKSRGRGSNEQFF.

The chain links TRBV7-9 to TRBJ1-1, with D perhaps matching TRBD1 (6 bases). The CDR3 is 14 amino acids. Trimming left V 6 bases short and J 2 bases short, with 13 bases between. Germline CDR1 reads SEHNR; CDR2 reads FQNEAQ (reference sequence). The CDR3 sequence: CASSPGTFNTEAFF. Written as DNA, the CDR3 is TGTGCCAGCAGTCCCGGGACATTTAACACTGAAGCTTTCTTT.

This chain joins TRBV5-4 and TRBJ2-2, with D possibly TRBD2 on 6 matching bases. The V end was cut by 4 bases, the J end by 1 base, with 11 bases between. This CDR3 contains 15 residues. Germline values: CDR1 SGHNT, CDR2 YYREEE (reference sequence). CDR3 amino acids: CASSEGLQNTGELFF. The CDR3 DNA is TGTGCCAGCAGCGAGGGACTCCAGAACACCGGGGAGCTGTTTTTT. Full variable domain (rest looked up from reference TRBV5-4 and TRBJ2-2): ETGVTQSPTHLIKTRGQQVTLRCSSQSGHNTVSWYQQALGQGPQFIFQYYREEENGRGNFPPRFSGLQFPNYSSELNVNALELDDSALYLCASSEGLQNTGELFFGEGSRLTVL.